The following is a T cell receptor (beta chain) sequence with its context. This clonotype occurred a few times. Its cognate antigen has yet to be identified. No per-base quality is available; no much larger clone lies one base away. The CDR3 covers 16 residues, taking in both the cysteine and the phenylalanine. Here the CDR3 DNA is all that survives: 48 bases in frame from base 1. V was cut back by 1 base and J by 1 base, leaving a gap of 10 bases between them. For CDR1 and CDR2, the germline V gene lists SGHNT and YENEEA. The TCR beta CDR3 regions were amplified from the RNA transcripts. For the first round of RT-PCR on the TCR CDR3, the HTBI primer set was used together with the Qiagen OneStep RT-PCR kit. Libraries were constructed in a second round of multiplex PCR, after which size selection and purification were carried out. Paired-end sequencing of the libraries was performed with 100 bp reads on an Illumina HiSeq2000. In the original analysis: SOAPnuke was used to process the raw data, removing reads that contained adapters or uncalled bases, had a mean Phred below 15, or lacked an exact match to the constant primer or identifier. COPE v1.2.5 was used to merge high-quality paired reads, and clonotypes were defined as unique nucleotide sequences. MiTCR v1.1 was used to align the clonotypes against IMGT TRBV, TRBD and TRBJ reference segments. Analysis was restricted to V-J combinations with a frequency above 0.0001, which covered just over 98% of repertoires. A TCS score was defined as the ratio between F50 (clonal expansion) and ExV (chaos), using BLOSUM62-based TCRdist between CDR3 peptides within each V-J. Welch's t-statistics and random forest reduced just over 500 V-J features to roughly 13, which were used in a naive Bayes classifier (R e1071). TCRdb passed the public sequencing reads through fastp at Q25 and MiXCR, retaining productive beta sequences. Identical CDR3 proteins give one entry, which carries the most common genes and DNA. The V and J calls come from TCRdb's annotation, not from the publication. The sample table lists about 480,000 distinct CDR3 sequences, approximately 15% of them with a count of one. The ten largest make up less than 20% of the sample.

Stable Graves' hyperthyroidism was defined as no progression to ophthalmopathy during 18 months of follow-up. Hyperthyroidism patients were newly diagnosed, with disease duration under 2 months, and aged 18 to 65 years. Patients with uncontrolled infections, other autoimmune diseases, pregnancy or lactation were excluded. Diagnoses relied on clinical symptoms, serum thyroxine and TRAb, thyroid ultrasound and orbital computed tomography. PBMCs were separated from 7.5 to 10 ml of fresh peripheral blood using Ficoll-Paque density gradient centrifugation. Trizol reagent was used to extract total RNA, and RNA quality was then checked on an Agilent 2100 Bioanalyzer. The data derive from a study of T cells in Graves' hyperthyroidism and ophthalmopathy (dated 2019 in TCRdb). The study in broad terms: Peripheral blood was sampled at the time of initial diagnosis, prior to any treatment. To identify distinguishing TCR V-J signatures, a discovery cohort of roughly 100 patients was used, comprising 40 to 45 with Graves' ophthalmopathy and approximately 57 with stable Graves' hyperthyroidism. According to the paper, TCR Vbeta CDR3 sequencing was carried out on roughly 130 peripheral blood samples, which came from around 43 ophthalmopathy, around 74 hyperthyroidism and some 17 progressor patients. Prospective prediction of ophthalmopathy was tested in an independent validation cohort of fewer than 20 hyperthyroidism patients and 15 to 17 patients who later progressed to ophthalmopathy. For training and testing, the 100 or so patients in the discovery cohort were randomly divided in a 7:3 ratio. After blood sampling, hyperthyroidism patients were treated with methimazole at a starting dose of 30 mg daily, and ophthalmopathy patients were treated with high-dose intravenous methylprednisolone. The study also compared thyroid tissue and blood T-cell repertoires from a handful of Graves' hyperthyroidism patients. Overall study results and their limits: In validation, the model predicted progression to ophthalmopathy a median of about 6.5 months before onset, with approximately 71% sensitivity and around 76% specificity. Sample size was not statistically predetermined, and investigators were not blinded to group allocation. Most expanded thyroid clonotypes (frequency above 0.001) were also found in blood, which suggests that blood repertoires may mirror thyroid immune responses. Ophthalmopathy was separated from stable hyperthyroidism by a 13 V-J signature model, with about 88% sensitivity and about 81% specificity obtained in cross-validation and 80%/75% obtained in testing.

This TCR was sampled from a woman younger than 35 with Graves' hyperthyroidism. Rearrangement joined TRBV11-3 to TRBJ2-2, and possibly TRBD1, on 6 matching bases. Sequencing was performed on blood. The nucleotide sequence reads TGTGCCAGCAGCTTAGGGGGGCTAAAGAACACCGGGGAGCTGTTTTTT. Its translation reads: CASSLGGLKNTGELFF.